This is a list of T cell receptor beta chains from one sample in a study of T cells after posttransplantation cyclophosphamide. The assay was immunoSEQ multiplex PCR, and TCRdb's table has in-frame clones only and misses some. The table has roughly 20,000 clones, 70% to 85% seen once; the top ten hold 27%. The sequencing here drew on PBMCs, taken after an allogeneic stem cell transplant with post-transplant cyclophosphamide. The receptors originated from a young adult male patient who received an allogeneic stem cell transplant from a related donor, was CMV-positive, and had acute GVHD only. The T cells may partly be graft donor cells. CDR3s include the opening cysteine and the closing phenylalanine or tryptophan. A D gene is named only where the DNA matches it firmly. Part of the rows lack a size; the others show once, few, many or a class for expanded clones.

TRBV19	-	-	TRBJ2-7	CASSIRPGDYEQYF	TGTGCCAGTAGTATTCGGCCAGGGGACTACGAGCAGTACTTC
TRBV6-5	-	-	TRBJ1-1	CASTYNTEAFF	TGTGCCAGCACCTACAACACTGAAGCTTTCTTT
TRBV5-4	-	TRBD1	TRBJ2-3	CASSYPGQGASDTQYF	TGTGCCAGCAGTTATCCGGGACAGGGGGCTTCAGATACGCAGTATTTT
TRBV6-5	-	-	TRBJ1-3	CASSYGFSGNTIYF	TGTGCCAGCAGTTACGGCTTCTCTGGAAACACCATATATTTT
TRBV28	-	-	TRBJ1-2	CASSFRGYGYTF	TGTGCCAGCAGCTTCCGCGGTTATGGCTACACCTTC
TRBV1	-	-	TRBJ1-2	CTTLIGGANYGYTF	TGCACCACCTTAATAGGGGGAGCTAACTATGGCTACACCTTC
TRBV13	-	-	TRBJ1-2	CASSLDKRVGPALDNYGYTF	TGTGCCAGCAGCCTTGACAAGAGGGTCGGGCCTGCTCTCGATAACTATGGCTACACCTTC
TRBV5-1	-	-	TRBJ1-2	CASSLVSEGGSGYTF	TGCGCCAGCAGCTTGGTATCGGAGGGAGGATCTGGCTACACCTTC
TRBV7-2	-	-	TRBJ1-5	CASSLAAGGTQHF	TGTGCCAGCAGCTTAGCTGCGGGGGGGACCCAGCATTTT
TRBV5-6	-	-	TRBJ1-2	CASSLMANYGYTF	TGTGCCAGCAGCTTAATGGCCAACTATGGCTACACCTTC
TRBV28	-	-	TRBJ2-5	CASSLGTQETQYF	TGTGCCAGCAGTCTCGGGACTCAAGAGACCCAGTACTTC
TRBV27	-	TRBD1	TRBJ1-3	CASSRRQGVAGNTIYF	TGTGCCAGCAGTCGGCGACAGGGGGTAGCTGGAAACACCATATATTTT
TRBV6-6	-	-	TRBJ1-5	CASSYGAGNQPQHF	TGTGCCAGCAGTTACGGGGCTGGCAATCAGCCCCAGCATTTT
TRBV19	-	-	TRBJ2-2	CASSIAAGNTGELFF	TGTGCCAGTAGTATTGCGGCGGGAAACACCGGGGAGCTGTTTTTT
TRBV2	-	TRBD1	TRBJ2-1	CASGGAGGGKNEQFF	TGTGCCAGCGGTGGGGCAGGGGGCGGGAAAAATGAGCAGTTCTTC
TRBV18	few	TRBD1	TRBJ1-5	CASSPDRAGSNQPQHF	TGTGCCAGCTCACCTGACAGGGCTGGTAGCAATCAGCCCCAGCATTTT
TRBV5-1	-	-	TRBJ1-2	CASSTAGTSGYTF	TGCGCCAGCAGCACAGCCGGGACATCTGGCTACACCTTC
TRBV5-8	-	-	TRBJ1-5	CASSYLDGDWPQHF	TGTGCCAGCAGCTATCTGGACGGGGATTGGCCCCAGCATTTT
TRBV6-4	-	TRBD1	TRBJ1-2	CASRRGTGDYGYTF	TGTGCCAGCAGGAGGGGGACAGGCGACTATGGCTACACCTTC
TRBV25-1	-	-	TRBJ1-2	CASNSGVDGYTF	TGTGCCAGCAACTCGGGGGTTGATGGCTACACCTTC
TRBV7-9	few	-	TRBJ1-5	CASSVGGTQHF	TGTGCCAGCAGCGTTGGGGGGACCCAGCATTTT
TRBV27	-	TRBD2	TRBJ2-3	CASSNPIAGVTDTQYF	TGTGCCAGCAGCAACCCCATAGCGGGGGTCACAGATACGCAGTATTTT
TRBV30	-	-	TRBJ2-3	CAWSSRGTQYF	TGTGCCTGGAGCTCTCGGGGTACGCAGTATTTT
TRBV5-6	-	-	TRBJ2-7	CASSLSPQVLTYEQYF	TGTGCCAGCAGCTTGTCACCTCAGGTCCTAACCTACGAGCAGTACTTC
TRBV7-8	-	TRBD2	TRBJ2-1	CASSLGANAAGGQFF	TGTGCCAGCAGCTTGGGCGCTAACGCAGCGGGGGGACAGTTCTTC
TRBV27	-	TRBD1	TRBJ1-5	CASSLRGQMSNQPQHF	TGTGCCAGCAGTTTACGGGGACAGATGAGCAATCAGCCCCAGCATTTT
TRBV5-1	-	-	TRBJ1-2	CASSLEGVNYGYTF	TGCGCCAGCAGCTTGGAAGGGGTGAACTATGGCTACACCTTC
TRBV29-1	few	-	TRBJ1-2	CSASTGGSYGYTF	TGCAGCGCCTCGACAGGCGGGAGCTATGGCTACACCTTC
TRBV5-1	once	TRBD2	TRBJ2-2	CASSLGLAGGPGELFF	TGCGCCAGCAGCTTGGGACTAGCGGGGGGGCCCGGGGAGCTGTTTTTT
TRBV10-3	-	TRBD1	TRBJ1-6	CAIKTGANSYNSPLHF	TGTGCCATAAAGACAGGGGCAAACTCCTATAATTCACCCCTCCACTTT
TRBV5-6	-	-	TRBJ2-7	CASSLGQSYEQYF	TGTGCCAGCAGCTTGGGACAATCCTACGAGCAGTACTTC
TRBV5-1	-	-	TRBJ1-6	CASSLATYLGFYNSPLHF	TGCGCCAGCAGCTTGGCCACATACCTTGGCTTCTATAATTCACCCCTCCACTTT
TRBV6-5	-	-	TRBJ1-5	CASSPQGTGGPQHF	TGTGCCAGCAGTCCTCAGGGCACCGGGGGGCCCCAGCATTTT
TRBV25-1	-	-	TRBJ1-1	CASKRGGNTEAFF	TGTGCCAGTAAAAGGGGGGGGAACACTGAAGCTTTCTTT
TRBV11-2	-	-	TRBJ2-7	CASSLSGGFYEQYF	TGTGCCAGCAGCTTAAGTGGGGGGTTTTACGAGCAGTACTTC
TRBV6-1	-	-	TRBJ2-2	CASRGQRNTGELFF	TGTGCCAGCAGAGGACAGCGGAACACCGGGGAGCTGTTTTTT
TRBV27	-	TRBD1	TRBJ2-7	CASSARQGAHEQYF	TGTGCCAGCAGTGCTAGACAGGGGGCCCACGAGCAGTACTTC
TRBV28	once	-	TRBJ2-7	CASTGRDAGRSYEQYF	TGTGCCAGCACCGGTAGAGACGCAGGGAGGTCCTACGAGCAGTACTTC
TRBV4-2	few	-	TRBJ2-3	CASSQDNGGPRTDTQYF	TGTGCCAGCAGCCAAGATAACGGGGGGCCACGCACAGATACGCAGTATTTT
TRBV5-1	-	-	TRBJ2-2	CASREVGGTGELFF	TGCGCCAGCAGGGAGGTCGGGGGAACCGGGGAGCTGTTTTTT
TRBV30	-	-	TRBJ1-2	CAWSVEPLYGYTF	TGTGCCTGGAGTGTCGAGCCCCTCTATGGCTACACCTTC
TRBV27	-	-	TRBJ2-1	CASSRGSGEQFF	TGTGCCAGCAGTAGGGGGTCTGGGGAGCAGTTCTTC
TRBV4-2	-	TRBD1	TRBJ2-3	CASSQESMMGQGSDTQYF	TGTGCCAGCAGCCAAGAATCTATGATGGGACAGGGTTCAGATACGCAGTATTTT
TRBV2	-	TRBD1	TRBJ2-7	CASSSGTVSYEQYF	TGTGCCAGCAGCTCCGGGACAGTGAGCTACGAGCAGTACTTC
TRBV28	-	TRBD2	TRBJ2-7	CASSKTSGGISYEQYF	TGTGCCAGCAGCAAAACTAGCGGGGGTATTTCCTACGAGCAGTACTTC
TRBV25-1	-	TRBD1	TRBJ2-7	CASRRTGSGFYEQYF	TGTGCCAGCCGACGGACAGGGAGCGGGTTTTACGAGCAGTACTTC
TRBV6-6	many	-	TRBJ2-2	CASSPWPELFF	TGTGCCAGCAGTCCTTGGCCAGAGCTGTTTTTT
TRBV27	-	TRBD2	TRBJ2-1	CASSPVAGGRPWQFF	TGTGCCAGCAGTCCCGTAGCGGGGGGACGACCTTGGCAGTTCTTC
TRBV27	-	-	TRBJ1-5	CASSLQGNQPQHF	TGTGCCAGCAGTTTGCAGGGCAATCAGCCCCAGCATTTT
TRBV28	-	TRBD2	TRBJ2-2	CASSPPSGYTGELFF	TGTGCCAGCAGTCCACCTAGCGGGTACACCGGGGAGCTGTTTTTT
TRBV2	-	TRBD2	TRBJ2-3	CASSLLAGGTDTQYF	TGTGCCAGCAGCCTACTAGCGGGGGGGACAGATACGCAGTATTTT
TRBV5-6	-	-	TRBJ1-2	CASSLGHNYGYTF	TGTGCCAGCAGCTTGGGACATAACTATGGCTACACCTTC
TRBV4-1	-	TRBD1	TRBJ2-7	CASSQGPGQGAHEQYF	TGCGCCAGCAGCCAAGGACCGGGACAGGGGGCCCACGAGCAGTACTTC
TRBV28	-	-	TRBJ2-7	CASSLSYYEQYF	TGTGCCAGCAGCCTATCCTACTACGAGCAGTACTTC
TRBV4-3	-	TRBD1	TRBJ1-2	CASSPTGQMLMGGYTF	TGCGCCAGCAGTCCGACAGGGCAGATGTTAATGGGCGGCTACACCTTC
TRBV6-5	-	-	TRBJ2-2	CASSSTRANTGELFF	TGTGCCAGCAGCTCCACCCGGGCGAACACCGGGGAGCTGTTTTTT
TRBV7-2	once	-	TRBJ2-7	CASSRRASYEQYF	TGTGCCAGCAGCCGCCGCGCCTCCTACGAGCAGTACTTC
TRBV27	many	-	TRBJ2-1	CASSNTGYNEQFF	TGTGCCAGCAGCAATACAGGTTACAATGAGCAGTTCTTC
TRBV5-4	-	-	TRBJ1-1	CASSQGRTVEAFF	TGTGCCAGCAGCCAAGGTCGGACAGTTGAAGCTTTCTTT